The 23 T cell receptor beta chains below come from one sample, sequenced in a study of shared clonotypes between healthy human individuals. Clones were sequenced by immunoSEQ multiplex PCR, and TCRdb holds only the in-frame ones, with some missing. The table lists about 1.1 million clones, around 82% of them singletons. Sequenced sample: memory CD4+ T cells from PBMCs. As to subset: CD45RA-negative fraction. These receptors came from a man in his late teens or twenties in good health. Some clones in this sample may be carry-over from other donors' samples.

The rearrangement joins TRBV6-1 to TRBJ1-6; D is unresolved. This CDR3 region has 14 residues. The germline V gene has CDR1 MNHNS and CDR2 SASEGT. The V end was cut by 5 bases, the J end by 5 bases, with 10 bases between. The CDR3 protein is CASSLTRHNSPLHF. The CDR3, as DNA: TGTGCCAGCAGTCTGACACGCCATAATTCACCCCTCCACTTT.

The rearrangement uses TRBV27 and TRBJ2-3, with TRBD2 identical over 12 bases. This CDR3 is 18 amino acids long. Germline-derived CDR1 and CDR2 are MNHEY and SMNVEV (reference sequence). Unmatched junction bases numbered 7, after V lost 0 bases and J lost 3 bases. The DNA of the CDR3 is TGTGCCAGCAGTTTATCGAGACTAGCGGGAGTGGGAACAGATACGCAGTATTTT. It yields the protein CASSLSRLAGVGTDTQYF.

This clone was found many times. The genes are TRBV2 and TRBJ2-2; D possibly matches TRBD1 or TRBD2 (5 bases each). CDR1 and CDR2 (germline): SNHLY, FYNNEI. The V and J ends lost 6 bases and 3 bases respectively, with 11 bases between them. The CDR3 totals 14 residues. The CDR3 protein is CASSRDGHTGELFF. DNA for the CDR3: TGTGCCAGCAGCAGGGACGGACACACCGGGGAGCTGTTTTTT.

This clone was observed a handful of times. The V gene is TRBV4-1, the J gene TRBJ1-3, with a weak D call TRBD1 (5 bases). Per germline, CDR1 MGHRA and CDR2 YSYEKL. CDR3 length equals 16 residues. V was pared by 0 bases and J by 0 bases, with 9 bases between. The CDR3 is CASSQEWGRSGNTIYF. The CDR3 DNA is TGCGCCAGCAGCCAAGAATGGGGACGCTCTGGAAACACCATATATTTT.

The rearrangement joins TRBV28 to TRBJ2-2; a weak D match, TRBD1 (6 bases). V was pared by 5 bases and J by 4 bases, with 14 bases between. The CDR3 has 15 residues. Germline loops: CDR1 MDHEN, CDR2 SYDVKM. The CDR3 nucleotides are TGTGCCAGCAGTCCCCGAGGACAGCTCACCGGGGAGCTGTTTTTT. As protein: CASSPRGQLTGELFF.

This clone was counted between two and nine times. The rearrangement joins TRBV2 to TRBJ2-7; D might be TRBD2 (6 bases). Trimming removed 5 bases at V and 1 base at J, with 12 bases between. The CDR3 has 14 amino acids. The germline gives CDR1 SNHLY, CDR2 FYNNEI. The CDR3 DNA reads TGTGCCAGCAGTTGGACTAAGGATTCCTACGAGCAGTACTTC. Its protein is CASSWTKDSYEQYF.

This clone was recorded once. This rearrangement joins TRBV18 to TRBJ2-3; D possibly corresponds to TRBD2 (7 bases). The CDR3 is 16 amino acids. Trimming pared 3 bases from V and 0 bases from J, leaving 13 bases between. CDR1 and CDR2 (germline): KGHSH, LQKENI. The CDR3 sequence: CASSPGGGSSTDTQYF. As DNA, the CDR3 is TGTGCCAGCTCACCGGGGGGCGGGAGCAGCACAGATACGCAGTATTTT.

The rearrangement links TRBV29-1 to TRBJ2-5; D unclear. The germline V gene has CDR1 SQVTM and CDR2 ANQGSEA. CDR3 length: 11 amino acids. Deletions cut 3 bases from V and 5 bases from J, with 7 bases between. CDR3 DNA sequence: TGCAGCGTTGAGGTAATGGAGACCCAGTACTTC. Amino acids: CSVEVMETQYF.

V gene TRBV7-2 combines with J gene TRBJ2-1, with TRBD1 matching 8 bases. In germline, CDR1 is SGHTA, CDR2 FQGNSA. J lost 8 bases, V lost 6 bases, and 6 bases had no gene match. The CDR3 has 13 residues. The CDR3 DNA reads as TGTGCCAGCAGGGGGACAGGTCGCCATGAGCAGTTCTTC. Residues: CASRGTGRHEQFF.

Concerning this clone itself: The same CDR3 also results from other DNA sequences found in this sample. The chain uses TRBV20-1 and TRBJ1-2; D is unresolved. Trimming left V 1 base short and J 7 bases short, with 7 bases between. Germline V gene lookup returns CDR1 DFQATT and CDR2 SNEGSKA (reference sequence). CDR3 size: 11 residues. The CDR3 region has the DNA TGCAGTGCTAGAGGCCAAGCTGGCTACACCTTC. Amino acid sequence: CSARGQAGYTF.

About this clone: Given a far larger clone just one base away, this is likely a sequencing read error. CDR3: CASTTGAVNQPQRF. The DNA for the CDR3 is TGTGCCAGCACCACCGGGGCAGTAAATCAGCCCCAGCGTTTT. V is TRBV6-6 and J is TRBJ1-5; tentative D call: TRBD1 (5 bases). The CDR3 spans 14 residues. Germline values: CDR1 MNHNY, CDR2 SVGAGI (reference sequence).

J is TRBJ1-1 and V is TRBV7-9; D is unclear. Trimming took off 5 bases at V and 0 bases at J, with 10 bases between the two ends. The CDR3 is 14 amino acids. From germline, CDR1 is SEHNR and CDR2 FQNEAQ (reference sequence). This chain's CDR3 is CASSLGVMNTEAFF. CDR3 coding DNA: TGTGCCAGCAGCCTTGGGGTCATGAACACTGAAGCTTTCTTT.

The chain combines TRBV4-1 with TRBJ1-1, with D possibly being TRBD1 (6 bases). CDR1 and CDR2 from the germline V gene are MGHRA and YSYEKL. Trimming pared 0 bases from V and 2 bases from J, leaving 16 bases between. This CDR3 spans 17 amino acids. This chain's CDR3 is CASSQEAGRGANTEAFF. The CDR3 coding sequence is TGCGCCAGCAGCCAAGAAGCGGGCAGGGGCGCCAACACTGAAGCTTTCTTT.

The chain carries TRBV15 and TRBJ1-3; 8 bases line up with TRBD1. Germline V gene data show CDR1 as LNHNV and CDR2 as YYDKDF (reference sequence). The CDR3 contains 17 residues. V was pared by 1 base and J by 4 bases, with 9 bases of the junction left unmatched. The DNA for the CDR3 is TGTGCCACCAGCAGAGGGGGGACAGGACAGGGAGGAAACACCATATATTTT. It codes for CATSRGGTGQGGNTIYF.

This chain links TRBV19 with TRBJ1-1, with D tentatively TRBD1 (5 bases). The V end lost 0 bases, the J end lost 1 base, and 15 bases lay between the germline ends. In germline, CDR1 is LNHDA, CDR2 SQIVND (reference sequence). CDR3 length equals 17 residues. The CDR3 DNA sequence: TGTGCCAGTAGTATAGAAGGAACAGGCGCTACGAACACTGAAGCTTTCTTT. Translation gives CASSIEGTGATNTEAFF.

The chain employs TRBV7-7 and TRBJ2-2; 13 nucleotides line up with TRBD2. Germline V CDR1 and CDR2: SSHAT, FNYEAQ (reference sequence). The CDR3 extends over 17 amino acids. The J segment lost 4 bases and the V segment lost 5 bases, leaving 7 bases of the junction unmatched. The CDR3: CASSPWTSGSGTGELFF. The CDR3 coding sequence is TGTGCCAGCAGCCCCTGGACTAGCGGGAGTGGCACCGGGGAGCTGTTTTTT.

This clone occurred once. Only one base separates this from a far larger clonotype, so it likely reflects a read error. The sample holds other DNA sequences that translate to the same CDR3. The DNA for the CDR3 is TGTGCCAGCAGTGACAGTAATAGCAATCAGCCCCAGCATTTT. It specifies CASSDSNSNQPQHF. This chain links TRBV6-1 with TRBJ1-5, with unresolved D. Trimming left V 3 bases short and J 0 bases short, with 6 bases between. The CDR3 runs 14 residues. The germline V gene encodes CDR1 MNHNS and CDR2 SASEGT.

The chain is built from TRBV6-5 and TRBJ2-1; 14 bases match TRBD2. V trimming: 6 bases; J trimming: 6 bases; junction bases outside the gene matches: 4. Germline V lookup: CDR1 MNHEY, CDR2 SVGAGI. This CDR3 has 15 amino acids. The CDR3: CASSPGTSGSNEQFF. As DNA, the CDR3 is TGTGCCAGCAGCCCCGGGACTAGCGGGAGCAATGAGCAGTTCTTC.

This clone has only a few counts. J is TRBJ2-6 and V is TRBV6-1; D gene uncertain. CDR3 length: 17 amino acids. The V end lost 0 bases, the J end lost 2 bases, and 11 bases lay between the germline ends. Germline CDR1 reads MNHNS; CDR2 reads SASEGT. This CDR3 is CASSEAMVVPGANVLTF. Written as DNA, the CDR3 is TGTGCCAGCAGTGAAGCGATGGTGGTGCCTGGGGCCAACGTCCTGACTTTC.

The V call is TRBV18, the J call TRBJ1-3; 9 nucleotides match TRBD1. CDR1 is KGHSH, CDR2 LQKENI, per germline. The CDR3 sequence is 16 residues long. Trimming removed 4 bases from V and 0 bases from J; junction bases left unmatched: 4. The CDR3 DNA reads TGTGCCAGCTCACTAGGACAGGGGAACTCTGGAAACACCATATATTTT. Translated: CASSLGQGNSGNTIYF.

This clone was picked up many times. The genes are TRBV19 and TRBJ1-5; tentative D call: TRBD1 (5 bases). The germline V gene has CDR1 LNHDA and CDR2 SQIVND (reference sequence). CDR3 size: 15 residues. The V gene lost 1 base and the J gene lost 7 bases, with 14 bases spanning the gap. CDR3 DNA sequence: TGTGCCAGTAGTATAGGGGACCGGATTTCCCAGCCCCAGCATTTT. Amino acid sequence: CASSIGDRISQPQHF.

This clone occurred once. The chain joins TRBV5-5 to TRBJ1-4; D possibly corresponds to TRBD1 (5 bases). The CDR3 runs to 15 residues. V dropped 7 bases and J dropped 5 bases, with 18 bases sitting between them. The germline CDR1 and CDR2 sequences are SGHKS and YYEKEE (reference sequence). Here the CDR3 reads CASASGESRNEKLFF. The CDR3 DNA sequence: TGTGCCAGCGCTTCGGGGGAAAGCCGGAATGAAAAACTGTTTTTT.

The J gene is TRBJ2-7, the V gene TRBV6-5, with D maybe TRBD2 (7 bases). V dropped 5 bases and J dropped 3 bases, with 14 bases sitting between them. The CDR3 spans 14 residues. Germline-derived CDR1 and CDR2 are MNHEY and SVGAGI. The CDR3 sequence: CASSKPGGLYEQYF. DNA for the CDR3: TGTGCCAGCAGTAAGCCGGGGGGCCTCTACGAGCAGTACTTC.